This T cell receptor (beta chain) is drawn from a study of blood T cell repertoires in COVID-19. Study overall: Specimens from acute and convalescent COVID-19 originated in the United States, Italy and Spain. Sources were T cells, B-cell-depleted T cells, or PBMCs; the material itself was cDNA or gDNA.

Seattle patients were enrolled while actively infected and followed longitudinally. Method: immunoSEQ multiplex PCR; TCRdb's copy keeps in-frame clones and lacks some. The profile shows fewer than 140,000 clones, 60% to 85% of them singletons. Trimming cost V 5 bases and J 7 bases, with 11 bases left between them. There are 13 residues in the CDR3. CDR1 is MNHNY, CDR2 SVGAGI, per germline (reference sequence). Source material: peripheral blood. The TCR originated in an elderly man with COVID-19, enrolled during active disease. The V and J genes are TRBV6-6 and TRBJ1-4; a possible D gene is TRBD1 (5 bases). CDR3 nucleotides: TGTGCCAGCAGTAGAAGGGGCGGTGAAAAACTGTTTTTT. It translates to CASSRRGGEKLFF.